The 12 T cell receptor beta chains in this list originate from one sample, sequenced in a study of control samples from healthy donors and cancer patients. Method: immunoSEQ multiplex PCR; TCRdb's copy keeps in-frame clones and lacks some. The table records 45,000 to 70,000 clones, approximately 89% of them present only once. The sequenced material came from PBMCs. These receptors came from a man aged 25 to 40 with colorectal cancer.

This rearrangement joins TRBV4-1 to TRBJ1-6, with D uncertain. Trimming pared 2 bases from V and 3 bases from J, leaving 5 bases between. The germline gives CDR1 MGHRA, CDR2 YSYEKL. The CDR3 loop spans 14 amino acids. Written as DNA, the CDR3 is TGCGCCAGCAGCCAACAGGTCTATAATTCACCCCTCCACTTT. This codes for CASSQQVYNSPLHF.

The DNA for the CDR3 is TGTGCCAGCAGCCAAGATTGGGGGAATGGCTACACCTTC. Encoded protein: CASSQDWGNGYTF. The rearrangement links TRBV3-1 (or the pseudogene TRBV3-2) to TRBJ1-2; weak D call: TRBD1 (5 bases). V lost 0 bases and J 6 bases, leaving 8 bases between the germline ends. Germline V gives CDR1 LGHDT, CDR2 YNNKEL (reference sequence). This CDR3 region has 13 residues.

This clone has just a few counts. The J gene is TRBJ1-5, the V gene TRBV19; 10 bases align to TRBD1. The J segment lost 3 bases and the V segment lost 7 bases, leaving 6 bases of the junction unmatched. This CDR3 region has 15 residues. Germline assignment: CDR1 LNHDA and CDR2 SQIVND (reference sequence). CDR3 nucleotides: TGTGCCAGTACCGCGACAGGGGGCTTCAATCAGCCCCAGCATTTT. The encoded protein is CASTATGGFNQPQHF.

This clone appeared a single time. The rearrangement links TRBV14 to TRBJ2-3; D may be TRBD2 (6 bases). In germline, CDR1 is SGHDN, CDR2 FVKESK. The V end was cut by 0 bases, the J end by 3 bases, with 10 bases between. The CDR3 runs to 15 residues. CDR3 nucleotide sequence: TGTGCCAGCAGCCAAGATGGCGGGGTAACAGATACGCAGTATTTT. Its protein product is CASSQDGGVTDTQYF.

V and J are TRBV7-9 and TRBJ1-4; D might be TRBD1 (6 bases). The V and J ends lost 5 bases and 2 bases respectively, with 9 bases between them. Germline V gene data show CDR1 as SEHNR and CDR2 as FQNEAQ (reference sequence). The CDR3 is 14 amino acids. The CDR3: CASSGGSTNEKLFF. CDR3 coding DNA: TGTGCCAGCAGCGGGGGCAGCACTAATGAAAAACTGTTTTTT.

The rearrangement uses TRBV5-4 and TRBJ2-5; the D is unclear. The V and J ends lost 0 bases and 1 base respectively, with 7 bases between them. From germline, CDR1 is SGHNT and CDR2 YYREEE (reference sequence). The CDR3 has 14 residues. CDR3 in amino acids: CASSLGLRQETQYF. The CDR3 DNA reads as TGTGCCAGCAGCTTGGGACTTCGCCAAGAGACCCAGTACTTC. The full variable domain, with the rest looked up from reference TRBV5-4 and TRBJ2-5, is ETGVTQSPTHLIKTRGQQVTLRCSSQSGHNTVSWYQQALGQGPQFIFQYYREEENGRGNFPPRFSGLQFPNYSSELNVNALELDDSALYLCASSLGLRQETQYFGPGTRLLVL.

The rearrangement joins TRBV19 to TRBJ2-6; 7 bases match TRBD1. Germline values: CDR1 LNHDA, CDR2 SQIVND (reference sequence). This CDR3 region has 15 residues. Unmatched junction bases numbered 6, after V lost 7 bases and J lost 3 bases. Here the CDR3 DNA reads TGTGCCAGTATACCAGGGGGAAGTGGGGCCAACGTCCTGACTTTC. Its protein is CASIPGGSGANVLTF.

This chain links TRBV30 with TRBJ1-6; 8 nucleotides agree with TRBD1. V was clipped by 2 bases and J by 12 bases; unmatched bases: 3. There are 12 residues in the CDR3. Germline V gene data show CDR1 as GTSNPN and CDR2 as SVGIG (reference sequence). The CDR3 reads CAWSPQGEPLHF. CDR3 DNA: TGTGCCTGGAGTCCACAGGGGGAACCCCTCCACTTT.

The gene calls are TRBV5-6 and TRBJ2-2; D remains unclear. Germline CDR1 is SGHDT and CDR2 is YYEEEE. This CDR3 spans 13 amino acids. The V end was cut by 2 bases, the J end by 5 bases, with 7 bases between. The CDR3 nucleotides are TGTGCCAGCAGCTTAATGGAGACCGGGGAGCTGTTTTTT. It encodes CASSLMETGELFF.

The V and J genes are TRBV4-1 and TRBJ2-1; TRBD2 matches 8 bases. Germline V lookup: CDR1 MGHRA, CDR2 YSYEKL. The CDR3 covers 15 residues. After removal of 0 bases from V and 7 bases from J, the junction contained 5 bases not matched to a gene. The chain's CDR3 is CASSQDRTSFNEQFF. CDR3 bases: TGCGCCAGCAGCCAAGATCGGACTAGCTTTAATGAGCAGTTCTTC.

The CDR3 reads CASGEGAAYNEQFF. For the CDR3, the DNA is TGTGCCAGCGGCGAGGGGGCAGCATACAATGAGCAGTTCTTC. The chain uses TRBV7-2 and TRBJ2-1; 7 bases are a match to TRBD1. CDR3 length: 14 residues. Germline lookup yields CDR1 SGHTA and CDR2 FQGNSA. Trimming cost V 8 bases and J 4 bases; bases outside gene matches: 8. The variable domain in full, completed from reference TRBV7-2 and TRBJ2-1, reads GAGVSQSPSNKVTEKGKDVELRCDPISGHTALYWYRQSLGQGLEFLIYFQGNSAPDKSGLPSDRFSAERTGGSVSTLTIQRTQQEDSAVYLCASGEGAAYNEQFFGPGTRLTVL.

The chain uses TRBV18 and TRBJ2-1, with unresolved D. This CDR3 has 13 residues. The V gene's germline CDR1 is KGHSH and CDR2 LQKENI. Deletions cut 4 bases from V and 1 base from J, with 5 bases between. The CDR3 nucleotides read TGTGCCAGCTCACTTGATTCCTACAATGAGCAGTTCTTC. This codes for CASSLDSYNEQFF.